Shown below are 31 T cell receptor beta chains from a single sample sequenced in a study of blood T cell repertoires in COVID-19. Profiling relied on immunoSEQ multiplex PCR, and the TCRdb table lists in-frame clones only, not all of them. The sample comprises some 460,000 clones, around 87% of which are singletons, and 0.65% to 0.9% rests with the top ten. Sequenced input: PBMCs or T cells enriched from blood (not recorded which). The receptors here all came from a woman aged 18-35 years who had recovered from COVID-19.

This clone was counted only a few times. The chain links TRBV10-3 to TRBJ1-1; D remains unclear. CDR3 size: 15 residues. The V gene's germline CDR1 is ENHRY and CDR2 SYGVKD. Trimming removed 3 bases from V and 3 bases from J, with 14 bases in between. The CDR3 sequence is CAISDEVPRDTEAFF. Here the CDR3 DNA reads TGTGCCATCAGTGACGAGGTCCCGAGGGACACTGAAGCTTTCTTT.

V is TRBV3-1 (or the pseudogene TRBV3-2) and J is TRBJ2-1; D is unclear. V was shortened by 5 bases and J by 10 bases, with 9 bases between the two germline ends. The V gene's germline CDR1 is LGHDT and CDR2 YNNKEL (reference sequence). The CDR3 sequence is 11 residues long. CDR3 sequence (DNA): TGTGCCAGCAGCGTACTCGAAGAGCAGTTCTTC. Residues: CASSVLEEQFF.

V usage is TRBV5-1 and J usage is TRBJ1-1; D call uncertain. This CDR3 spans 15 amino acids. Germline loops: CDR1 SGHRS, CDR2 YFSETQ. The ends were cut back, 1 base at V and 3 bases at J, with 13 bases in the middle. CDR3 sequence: CASSLSPEAYTEAFF. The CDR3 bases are TGCGCCAGCAGCTTGAGTCCCGAGGCCTACACTGAAGCTTTCTTT.

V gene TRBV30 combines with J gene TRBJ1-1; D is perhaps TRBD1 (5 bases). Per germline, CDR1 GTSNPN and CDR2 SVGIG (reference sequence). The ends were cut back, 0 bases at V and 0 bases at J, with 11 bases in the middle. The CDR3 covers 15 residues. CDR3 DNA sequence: TGTGCCTGGAGTGTCCCCGACAGCCTGAACACTGAAGCTTTCTTT. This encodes CAWSVPDSLNTEAFF.

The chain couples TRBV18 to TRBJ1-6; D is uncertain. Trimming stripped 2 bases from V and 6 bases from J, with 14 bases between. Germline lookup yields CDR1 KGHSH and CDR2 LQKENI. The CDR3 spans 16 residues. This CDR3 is CASSPAGRVLNSPLHF. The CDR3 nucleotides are TGTGCCAGCTCACCAGCCGGGAGGGTCCTTAATTCACCCCTCCACTTT.

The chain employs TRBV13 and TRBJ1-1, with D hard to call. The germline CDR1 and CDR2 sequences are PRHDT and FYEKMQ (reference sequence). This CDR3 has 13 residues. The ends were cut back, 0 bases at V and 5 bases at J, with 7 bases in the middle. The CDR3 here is CASSLGQKTEAFF. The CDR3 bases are TGTGCCAGCAGCTTAGGACAGAAAACTGAAGCTTTCTTT.

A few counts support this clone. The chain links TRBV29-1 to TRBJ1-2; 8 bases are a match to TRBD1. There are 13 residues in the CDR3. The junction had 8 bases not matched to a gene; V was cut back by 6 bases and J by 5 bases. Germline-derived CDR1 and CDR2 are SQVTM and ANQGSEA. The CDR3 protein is CSVGQGQGYGYTF. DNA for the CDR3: TGCAGCGTCGGACAGGGCCAGGGTTATGGCTACACCTTC.

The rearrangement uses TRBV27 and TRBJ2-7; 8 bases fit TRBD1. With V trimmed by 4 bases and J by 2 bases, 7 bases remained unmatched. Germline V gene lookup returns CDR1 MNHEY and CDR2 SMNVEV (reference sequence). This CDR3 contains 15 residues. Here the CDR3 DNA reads TGTGCCAGCAGTTACGCAGGGGGCCCCGCCTACGAGCAGTACTTC. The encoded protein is CASSYAGGPAYEQYF.

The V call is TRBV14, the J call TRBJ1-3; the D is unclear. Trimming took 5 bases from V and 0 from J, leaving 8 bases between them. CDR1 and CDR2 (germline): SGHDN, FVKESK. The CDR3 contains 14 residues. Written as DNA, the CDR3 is TGTGCCAGCAGCGGAGGTGACTCTGGAAACACCATATATTTT. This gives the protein CASSGGDSGNTIYF.

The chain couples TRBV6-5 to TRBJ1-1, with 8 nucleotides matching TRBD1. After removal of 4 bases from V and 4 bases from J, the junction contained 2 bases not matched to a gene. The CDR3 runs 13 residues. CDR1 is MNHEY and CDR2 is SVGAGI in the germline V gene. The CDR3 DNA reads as TGTGCCAGCAGTTCACAGGGGGGCACTGAAGCTTTCTTT. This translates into CASSSQGGTEAFF.

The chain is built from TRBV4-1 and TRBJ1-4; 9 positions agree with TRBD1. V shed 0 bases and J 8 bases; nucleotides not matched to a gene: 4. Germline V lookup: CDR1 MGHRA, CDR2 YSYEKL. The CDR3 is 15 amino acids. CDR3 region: CASSQDRDREEKLFF. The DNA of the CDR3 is TGCGCCAGCAGCCAAGATAGGGACAGGGAAGAAAAACTGTTTTTT.

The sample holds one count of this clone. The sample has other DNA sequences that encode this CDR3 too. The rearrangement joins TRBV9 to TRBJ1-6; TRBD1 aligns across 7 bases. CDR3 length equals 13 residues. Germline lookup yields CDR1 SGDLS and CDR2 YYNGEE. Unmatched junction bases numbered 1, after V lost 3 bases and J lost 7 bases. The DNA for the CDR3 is TGTGCCAGCAGCGCGGACAGGAATTCACCCCTCCACTTT. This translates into CASSADRNSPLHF.

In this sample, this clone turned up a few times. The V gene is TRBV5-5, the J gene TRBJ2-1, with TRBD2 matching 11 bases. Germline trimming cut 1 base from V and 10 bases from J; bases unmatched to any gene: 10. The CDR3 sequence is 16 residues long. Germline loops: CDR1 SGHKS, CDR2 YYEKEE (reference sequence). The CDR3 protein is CASSLSYTSGGPEQFF. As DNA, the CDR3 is TGTGCCAGCAGCTTGAGTTATACTAGCGGGGGCCCCGAGCAGTTCTTC.

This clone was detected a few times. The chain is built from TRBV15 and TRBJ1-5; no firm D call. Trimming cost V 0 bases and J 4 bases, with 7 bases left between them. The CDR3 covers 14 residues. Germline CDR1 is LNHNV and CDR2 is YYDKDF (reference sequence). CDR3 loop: CATSRDTSNQPQHF. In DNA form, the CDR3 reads TGTGCCACCAGCAGAGATACGAGTAATCAGCCCCAGCATTTT.

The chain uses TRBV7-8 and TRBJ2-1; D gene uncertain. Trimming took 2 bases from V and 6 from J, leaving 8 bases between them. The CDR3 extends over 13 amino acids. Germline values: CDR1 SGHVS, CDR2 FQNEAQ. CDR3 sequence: CASSLRVLNEQFF. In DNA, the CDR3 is TGTGCCAGCAGCTTAAGAGTCCTCAATGAGCAGTTCTTC.

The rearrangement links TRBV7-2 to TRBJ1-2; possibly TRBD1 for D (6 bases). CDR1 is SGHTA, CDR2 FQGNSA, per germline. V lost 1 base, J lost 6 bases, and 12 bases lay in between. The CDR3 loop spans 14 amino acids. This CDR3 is CASSLDRQDHGYTF. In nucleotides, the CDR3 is TGTGCCAGCAGCTTAGACAGACAGGATCATGGCTACACCTTC.

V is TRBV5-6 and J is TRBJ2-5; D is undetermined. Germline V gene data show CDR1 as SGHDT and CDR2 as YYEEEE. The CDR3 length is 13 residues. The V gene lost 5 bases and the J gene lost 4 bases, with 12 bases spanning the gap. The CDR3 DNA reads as TGTGCCAGCAGTCCCCTCTCGGGAGAGACCCAGTACTTC. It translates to CASSPLSGETQYF.

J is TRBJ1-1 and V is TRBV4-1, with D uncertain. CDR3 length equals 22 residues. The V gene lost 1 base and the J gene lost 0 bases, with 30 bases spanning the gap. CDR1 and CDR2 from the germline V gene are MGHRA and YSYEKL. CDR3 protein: CASSQAGLRQQDPGRLNTEAFF. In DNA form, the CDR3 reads TGCGCCAGCAGCCAAGCGGGATTGAGGCAGCAGGACCCTGGTAGATTGAACACTGAAGCTTTCTTT.

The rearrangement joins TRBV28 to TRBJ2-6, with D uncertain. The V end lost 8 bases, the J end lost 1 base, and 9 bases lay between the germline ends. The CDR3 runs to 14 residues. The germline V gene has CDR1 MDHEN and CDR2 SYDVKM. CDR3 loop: CASLSGSGANVLTF. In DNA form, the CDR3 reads TGTGCCAGCCTGTCGGGTTCTGGGGCCAACGTCCTGACTTTC. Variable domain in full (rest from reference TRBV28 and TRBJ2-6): DVKVTQSSRYLVKRTGEKVFLECVQDMDHENMFWYRQDPGLGLRLIYFSYDVKMKEKGDIPEGYSVSREKKERFSLILESASTNQTSMYLCASLSGSGANVLTFGAGSRLTVL.

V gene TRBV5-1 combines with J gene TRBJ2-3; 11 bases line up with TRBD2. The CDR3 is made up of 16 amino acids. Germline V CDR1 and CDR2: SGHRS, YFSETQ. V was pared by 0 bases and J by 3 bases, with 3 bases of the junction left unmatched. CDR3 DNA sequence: TGCGCCAGCAGCTTGGTGGGGACTAGCGGAACAGATACGCAGTATTTT. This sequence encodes CASSLVGTSGTDTQYF.

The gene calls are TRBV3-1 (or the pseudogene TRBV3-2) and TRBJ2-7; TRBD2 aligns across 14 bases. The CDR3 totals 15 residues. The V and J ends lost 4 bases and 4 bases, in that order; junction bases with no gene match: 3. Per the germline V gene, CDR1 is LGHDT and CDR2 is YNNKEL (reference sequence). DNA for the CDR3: TGTGCCAGCAGCCTGGGACTAGCGGGGGATTACGAGCAGTACTTC. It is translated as CASSLGLAGDYEQYF.

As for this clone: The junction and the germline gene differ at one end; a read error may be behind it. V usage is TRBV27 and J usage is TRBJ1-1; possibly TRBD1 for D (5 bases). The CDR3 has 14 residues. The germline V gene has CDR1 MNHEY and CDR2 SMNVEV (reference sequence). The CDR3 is CASSFGLRGGEAFF. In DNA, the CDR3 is TGCGCCAGCAGTTTCGGACTTCGGGGGGGAGAAGCTTTCTTT.

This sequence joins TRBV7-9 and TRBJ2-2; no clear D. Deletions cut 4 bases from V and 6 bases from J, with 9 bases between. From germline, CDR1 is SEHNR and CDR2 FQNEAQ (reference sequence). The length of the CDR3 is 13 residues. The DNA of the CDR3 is TGTGCCAGCAGCTCCCGGGTGGCCGGGGAGCTGTTTTTT. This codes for CASSSRVAGELFF.

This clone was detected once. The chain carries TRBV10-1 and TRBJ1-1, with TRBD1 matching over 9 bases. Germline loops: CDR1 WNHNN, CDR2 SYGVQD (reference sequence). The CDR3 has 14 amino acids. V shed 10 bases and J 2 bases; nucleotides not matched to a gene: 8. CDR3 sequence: CANPQGAQNTEAFF. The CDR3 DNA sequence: TGCGCCAACCCACAGGGGGCGCAAAACACTGAAGCTTTCTTT.

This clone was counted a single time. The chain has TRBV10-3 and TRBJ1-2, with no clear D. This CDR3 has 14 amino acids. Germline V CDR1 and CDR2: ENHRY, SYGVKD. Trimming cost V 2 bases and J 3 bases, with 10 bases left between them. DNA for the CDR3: TGTGCCATCAGTGAGGCAACCGGAGACTATGGCTACACCTTC. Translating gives CAISEATGDYGYTF.

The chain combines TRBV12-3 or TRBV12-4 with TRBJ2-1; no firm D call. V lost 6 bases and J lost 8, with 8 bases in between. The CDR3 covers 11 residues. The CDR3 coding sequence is TGTGCCAGCAGGTACGCGGATGAGCAGTTCTTC. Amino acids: CASRYADEQFF.

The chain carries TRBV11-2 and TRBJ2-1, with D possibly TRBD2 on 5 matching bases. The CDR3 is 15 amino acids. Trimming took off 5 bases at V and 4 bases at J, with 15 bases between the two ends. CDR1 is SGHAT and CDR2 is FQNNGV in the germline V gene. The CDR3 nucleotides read TGTGCCAGCAGCCCACCGCGGACTTCTTACAATGAGCAGTTCTTC. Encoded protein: CASSPPRTSYNEQFF.

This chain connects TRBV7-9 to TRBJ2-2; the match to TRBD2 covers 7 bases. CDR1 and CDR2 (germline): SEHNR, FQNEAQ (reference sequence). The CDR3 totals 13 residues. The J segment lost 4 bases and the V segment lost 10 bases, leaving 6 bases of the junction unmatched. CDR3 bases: TGTGCCACCCCACGGGGGGTCACCGGGGAGCTGTTTTTT. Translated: CATPRGVTGELFF.

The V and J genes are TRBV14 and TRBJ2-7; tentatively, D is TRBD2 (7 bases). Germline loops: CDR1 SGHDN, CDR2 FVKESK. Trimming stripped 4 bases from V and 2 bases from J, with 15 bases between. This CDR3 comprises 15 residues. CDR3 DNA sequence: TGTGCCAGCAGCCCTCGGGGCGGGGGCCCCTACGAGCAGTACTTC. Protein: CASSPRGGGPYEQYF.

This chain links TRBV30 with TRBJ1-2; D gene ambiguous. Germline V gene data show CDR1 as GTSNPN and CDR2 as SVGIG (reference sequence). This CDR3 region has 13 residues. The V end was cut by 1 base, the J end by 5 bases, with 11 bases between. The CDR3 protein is CAWSGGQVYGYTF. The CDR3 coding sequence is TGTGCCTGGAGTGGAGGGCAGGTTTATGGCTACACCTTC.

CDR3 coding DNA: TGTGCCAGCAGCCGGGAGGGCAGAAGATATAATTCACCCCTCCACTTT. This gives the protein CASSREGRRYNSPLHF. The chain combines TRBV5-5 with TRBJ1-6; D gene uncertain. In germline, CDR1 is SGHKS, CDR2 YYEKEE (reference sequence). The CDR3 consists of 16 residues. V lost 4 bases and J 4 bases, leaving 15 bases between the germline ends.